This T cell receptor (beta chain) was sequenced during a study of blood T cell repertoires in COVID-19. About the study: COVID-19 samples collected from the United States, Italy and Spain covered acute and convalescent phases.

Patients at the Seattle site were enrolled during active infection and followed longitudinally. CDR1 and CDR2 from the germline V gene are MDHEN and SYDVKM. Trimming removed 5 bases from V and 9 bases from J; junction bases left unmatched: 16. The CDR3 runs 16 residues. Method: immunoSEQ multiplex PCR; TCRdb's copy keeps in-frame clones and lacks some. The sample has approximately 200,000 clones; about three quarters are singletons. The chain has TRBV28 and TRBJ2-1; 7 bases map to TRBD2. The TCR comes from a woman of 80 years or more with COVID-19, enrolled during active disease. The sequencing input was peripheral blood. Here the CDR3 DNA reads TGTGCCAGCAGTCCCGTATCCGGGGGGAGTTGGGGTGAGCAGTTCTTC. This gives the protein CASSPVSGGSWGEQFF.